These 28 T cell receptor beta chains were sequenced from one sample in a study of shared clonotypes between healthy human individuals. The method was immunoSEQ multiplex PCR; TCRdb's version includes in-frame clones alone and lacks a portion of them. Found here are about 2.4 million clones, 90% to 95% of them singletons; the top ten hold approximately 0.36%. The sample consisted of naive CD4+ T cells from PBMCs. Subset: CD45RA+ positively selected. These receptors all come from a man aged 18 to 30 in good health. Some clones in this sample may be carry-over from other donors' samples.

The J gene is TRBJ2-7, the V gene TRBV18, with D maybe TRBD2 (5 bases). Germline V CDR1 and CDR2: KGHSH, LQKENI. V was shortened by 4 bases and J by 2 bases, with 9 bases between the two germline ends. The CDR3 is 13 residues long. The CDR3 spells CASSLLLAYEQYF. The CDR3 DNA is TGTGCCAGCTCACTATTACTAGCCTACGAGCAGTACTTC.

The chain is built from TRBV5-1 and TRBJ2-6; D call uncertain. Germline-derived CDR1 and CDR2 are SGHRS and YFSETQ. The length of the CDR3 is 15 residues. Trimming shortened V by 8 bases and J by 0 bases, and 12 bases separated the two germline ends. CDR3 region: CASSTLPSGANVLTF. As DNA, the CDR3 is TGCGCCAGTTCAACCCTCCCCTCTGGGGCCAACGTCCTGACTTTC.

The rearrangement uses TRBV29-1 and TRBJ1-1, with D unresolved. V was cut by 4 bases and J by 3 bases, with 9 bases left in between. CDR1 and CDR2 from the germline V gene are SQVTM and ANQGSEA. The CDR3 contains 12 residues. The DNA of the CDR3 is TGCAGCGTTGGGCAGATAGACACTGAAGCTTTCTTT. It encodes CSVGQIDTEAFF.

In regard to this clone: Other DNA sequences in the same sample also yield this CDR3. The CDR3 spells CASSVTSSTDTQYF. CDR3 coding DNA: TGTGCCAGCAGCGTTACCTCTAGCACAGATACGCAGTATTTT. V and J are TRBV9 and TRBJ2-3; D gene ambiguous. The CDR3 spans 14 residues. Germline CDR1 is SGDLS and CDR2 is YYNGEE. The V end lost 2 bases, the J end lost 0 bases, and 7 bases lay between the germline ends. The full variable domain, with the rest looked up from reference TRBV9 and TRBJ2-3, is DSGVTQTPKHLITATGQRVTLRCSPRSGDLSVYWYQQSLDQGLQFLIQYYNGEERAKGNILERFSAQQFPDLHSELNLSSLELGDSALYFCASSVTSSTDTQYFGPGTRLTVL.

This clone was recorded only once. The chain is built from TRBV28 and TRBJ2-5; weak D call: TRBD2 (6 bases). This CDR3 region has 13 residues. The germline V gene encodes CDR1 MDHEN and CDR2 SYDVKM. V was pared by 7 bases and J by 3 bases, with 12 bases between. The CDR3 nucleotides read TGTGCCAGCACCCTAGCGTTAGAAGAGACCCAGTACTTC. Residues: CASTLALEETQYF.

Remarks on this clone: This CDR3 is also generated by other DNA sequences in the sample. V is TRBV7-3 and J is TRBJ2-5; either TRBD1 or TRBD2 may fit D (5 bases each). V dropped 5 bases and J dropped 2 bases, with 9 bases sitting between them. There are 13 residues in the CDR3. CDR1 and CDR2 from the germline V gene are SGHTA and FQGTGA. The CDR3 DNA follows: TGTGCCAGCAGCCGGGACGGACAAGAGACCCAGTACTTC. Protein: CASSRDGQETQYF.

This chain links TRBV6-6 with TRBJ2-1; D perhaps matches TRBD2 (6 bases). Germline values: CDR1 MNHNY, CDR2 SVGAGI (reference sequence). With 6 bases removed from V and 0 bases from J, the gap between germline ends came to 15 bases. The CDR3 consists of 16 residues. The CDR3 sequence: CASRDPSVSSYNEQFF. DNA for the CDR3: TGTGCCAGCAGGGATCCTAGCGTCAGCTCCTACAATGAGCAGTTCTTC.

The chain employs TRBV28 and TRBJ2-2; no reliable D call. The V and J ends lost 10 bases and 7 bases respectively, with 7 bases between them. CDR1 and CDR2 (germline): MDHEN, SYDVKM. The CDR3 is made up of 10 amino acids. The CDR3 reads CATGSGELFF. CDR3 coding DNA: TGTGCCACCGGCAGCGGGGAGCTGTTTTTT.

This clone was seen just once. The J gene is TRBJ1-1, the V gene TRBV28; possibly TRBD1 for D (5 bases). Deletions cut 5 bases from V and 5 bases from J, with 15 bases between. This CDR3 has 14 amino acids. Germline CDR1 reads MDHEN; CDR2 reads SYDVKM. In DNA, the CDR3 is TGTGCCAGCAGTCGGGGGGGGGACTTGACTGAAGCTTTCTTT. This sequence encodes CASSRGGDLTEAFF.

This clone appeared a few times. V usage is TRBV25-1 and J usage is TRBJ1-5; D uncertain. Trimming took 3 bases from V and 0 from J, leaving 9 bases between them. This CDR3 is built from 15 residues. The germline CDR1 and CDR2 sequences are MGHDK and SYGVNS. The CDR3 protein is CASSESGVSNQPQHF. CDR3 sequence (DNA): TGTGCCAGCAGTGAGTCAGGTGTTAGCAATCAGCCCCAGCATTTT.

V is TRBV7-2 and J is TRBJ2-3, with D maybe TRBD1 (6 bases). Between the trimmed V and J ends, which lost 3 bases and 2 bases, there was a span of 9 bases. CDR1 is SGHTA, CDR2 FQGNSA, per germline. The CDR3 has 14 residues. CDR3 sequence: CASSFDRNTDTQYF. In DNA, the CDR3 is TGTGCCAGCAGCTTCGACAGGAACACAGATACGCAGTATTTT.

The J gene is TRBJ1-2, the V gene TRBV7-3, with D unresolved. The CDR3 has 13 amino acids. Germline V gives CDR1 SGHTA, CDR2 FQGTGA. Trimming took 1 base from V and 7 from J, leaving 10 bases between them. CDR3 DNA sequence: TGTGCCAGCAGCTTAAGTCGGCAGGTTGGCTACACCTTC. Protein sequence: CASSLSRQVGYTF.

The chain uses TRBV7-9 and TRBJ2-1, with 10 bases lining up with TRBD2. J lost 9 bases, V lost 2 bases, and 7 bases had no gene match. The CDR3 length is 15 residues. CDR1 and CDR2 (germline): SEHNR, FQNEAQ (reference sequence). The CDR3 sequence: CASSLIAGGRVEQFF. The CDR3 DNA reads as TGTGCCAGCAGCTTAATAGCGGGAGGCCGGGTTGAGCAGTTCTTC.

The genes are TRBV6-5 and TRBJ1-2, with D tentatively TRBD1 (5 bases). Trimming took off 0 bases at V and 3 bases at J, with 8 bases between the two ends. The germline gives CDR1 MNHEY, CDR2 SVGAGI. The CDR3 runs 14 residues. For the CDR3, the DNA is TGTGCCAGCAGTTACTCGGGGGATCACTATGGCTACACCTTC. Its translation: CASSYSGDHYGYTF.

V and J are TRBV19 and TRBJ2-7; a possible D gene is TRBD2 (5 bases). Germline values: CDR1 LNHDA, CDR2 SQIVND (reference sequence). This CDR3 has 14 amino acids. The V end was cut by 5 bases, the J end by 3 bases, with 14 bases between. CDR3 residues: CASSPWRSNYEQYF. The CDR3 DNA reads TGTGCCAGTAGTCCCTGGAGGAGCAACTACGAGCAGTACTTC.

The chain employs TRBV14 and TRBJ2-3; possible D gene TRBD1, 5 bases. In germline, CDR1 is SGHDN, CDR2 FVKESK. The CDR3 has 11 amino acids. Trimming took 4 bases from V and 8 from J, leaving 7 bases between them. CDR3 loop: CASSLQGTQYF. CDR3 DNA sequence: TGTGCCAGCAGCCTCCAGGGTACGCAGTATTTT.

The rearrangement links TRBV9 to TRBJ1-1, with D unclear. The CDR3 has 15 amino acids. Germline V lookup: CDR1 SGDLS, CDR2 YYNGEE. Trimming took 0 bases from V and 5 from J, leaving 14 bases between them. The CDR3 region has the DNA TGTGCCAGCAGCGTAGAGGGAGGAACGGCGACTGAAGCTTTCTTT. This translates into CASSVEGGTATEAFF. Using reference TRBV9 and TRBJ1-1 for the parts outside the CDR3, the full variable domain is DSGVTQTPKHLITATGQRVTLRCSPRSGDLSVYWYQQSLDQGLQFLIQYYNGEERAKGNILERFSAQQFPDLHSELNLSSLELGDSALYFCASSVEGGTATEAFFGQGTRLTVV.

The V call is TRBV2, the J call TRBJ2-3; D perhaps matches TRBD1 (6 bases). The CDR3 contains 15 residues. Trimming took off 6 bases at V and 0 bases at J, with 13 bases between the two ends. The germline gives CDR1 SNHLY, CDR2 FYNNEI. The CDR3 coding sequence is TGTGCCAGCAGACTCGACAGGACTAGCACAGATACGCAGTATTTT. This translates into CASRLDRTSTDTQYF. The full variable domain, completed using reference TRBV2 and TRBJ2-3, is EPEVTQTPSHQVTQMGQEVILRCVPISNHLYFYWYRQILGQKVEFLVSFYNNEISEKSEIFDDQFSVERPDGSNFTLKIRSTKLEDSAMYFCASRLDRTSTDTQYFGPGTRLTVL.

The chain combines TRBV5-1 with TRBJ2-1; possible D gene TRBD2, 5 bases. CDR3 length: 15 amino acids. Trimming cost V 3 bases and J 0 bases, with 10 bases left between them. Germline CDR1 reads SGHRS; CDR2 reads YFSETQ. CDR3 nucleotides: TGCGCCAGCAGCTCTAGCCCGAGCTCCTACAATGAGCAGTTCTTC. Its protein product is CASSSSPSSYNEQFF.

This clone was seen once. The chain recombines TRBV7-2 with TRBJ2-4; the D is unclear. V was pared by 5 bases and J by 8 bases, with 13 bases between. In germline, CDR1 is SGHTA, CDR2 FQGNSA. CDR3 length equals 13 residues. The CDR3 nucleotides are TGTGCCAGCAGCCATGTGCGACGGGACATTCAGTACTTC. This translates into CASSHVRRDIQYF.

The V gene is TRBV4-1, the J gene TRBJ2-7; possibly TRBD2 for D (6 bases). CDR3 size: 14 residues. V was cut by 0 bases and J by 5 bases, with 11 bases left in between. Germline values: CDR1 MGHRA, CDR2 YSYEKL. The CDR3 protein is CASSQEEGIHEQYF. CDR3 DNA sequence: TGCGCCAGCAGCCAAGAGGAGGGCATCCACGAGCAGTACTTC.

This sequence joins TRBV4-1 and TRBJ2-3; D may correspond to TRBD1 or TRBD2 (6 bases each). CDR1 MGHRA and CDR2 YSYEKL come from the germline V gene. This CDR3 comprises 17 residues. The V end lost 4 bases, the J end lost 1 base, and 18 bases lay between the germline ends. CDR3 loop: CASSRAVGGKGTDTQYF. The CDR3 DNA reads TGCGCCAGCAGCCGCGCTGTCGGGGGCAAGGGCACAGATACGCAGTATTTT.

The chain combines TRBV4-1 with TRBJ1-1, with D possibly being TRBD1 (5 bases). This CDR3 region has 17 residues. Germline V gene lookup returns CDR1 MGHRA and CDR2 YSYEKL. V was cut by 0 bases and J by 2 bases, with 16 bases left in between. CDR3: CASSQEGKGSFNTEAFF. The CDR3 DNA is TGCGCCAGCAGCCAAGAAGGTAAGGGGAGCTTTAACACTGAAGCTTTCTTT.

This chain joins TRBV5-5 and TRBJ2-7, with 11 bases identical to TRBD2. V gave up 4 bases and J gave up 2 bases; unmatched junction bases: 5. The CDR3 runs to 15 residues. Per the germline V gene, CDR1 is SGHKS and CDR2 is YYEKEE (reference sequence). The CDR3 region has the DNA TGTGCCAGCAGCGAAACTAGCGGGAGCCCCTACGAGCAGTACTTC. It translates to CASSETSGSPYEQYF.

V and J are TRBV7-9 and TRBJ1-2; D call uncertain. The CDR3 totals 14 residues. V lost 0 bases to trimming and J lost 4 bases, with 9 bases between them. The germline CDR1 and CDR2 sequences are SEHNR and FQNEAQ (reference sequence). The CDR3 nucleotides are TGTGCCAGCAGCTTAGCGACGGCGGGCTATGGCTACACCTTC. Amino acids: CASSLATAGYGYTF.

This clone was observed once. This chain uses TRBV11-2 with TRBJ2-1; 7 positions match TRBD2. The CDR3 spans 12 residues. In germline, CDR1 is SGHAT, CDR2 FQNNGV. V shed 5 bases, J shed 7 bases, and the junction held 2 bases outside the gene matches. The CDR3 region is CASSRTRNEQFF. The CDR3 coding sequence is TGTGCCAGCAGCAGGACTAGGAATGAGCAGTTCTTC.

The rearrangement uses TRBV2 and TRBJ2-1; D remains ambiguous. Trimming cost V 8 bases and J 3 bases, with 5 bases left between them. Germline loops: CDR1 SNHLY, CDR2 FYNNEI. This CDR3 region has 11 residues. Here the CDR3 reads CASLVYNEQFF. CDR3 nucleotide sequence: TGTGCCAGCTTAGTCTACAATGAGCAGTTCTTC. The full variable domain, its missing parts supplied by reference TRBV2 and TRBJ2-1, is EPEVTQTPSHQVTQMGQEVILRCVPISNHLYFYWYRQILGQKVEFLVSFYNNEISEKSEIFDDQFSVERPDGSNFTLKIRSTKLEDSAMYFCASLVYNEQFFGPGTRLTVL.

In nucleotides, the CDR3 is TGTGCCAGCACCTCGGGGACAGGGGCCGGTAACACTGAAGCTTTCTTT. Translating it yields CASTSGTGAGNTEAFF. V usage is TRBV6-6 and J usage is TRBJ1-1; 10 bases line up with TRBD1. CDR1 and CDR2 from the germline V gene are MNHNY and SVGAGI (reference sequence). The CDR3 sequence is 16 residues long. V shed 7 bases, J shed 2 bases, and the junction held 10 bases outside the gene matches.